This record looks at one TCR beta chain sequence and its context. These data originate in a study of patients and donors after allogeneic stem cell transplantation. Trimming took 0 bases from V and 1 from J; bases not matched to a gene: 9. Germline values: CDR1 LNHNV, CDR2 YYDKDF (reference sequence). CDR3 size: 17 residues. TCRdb independently ran MiXCR on the RT-PCR reads; one entry per CDR3 protein. This sample has 900,000 to 1,000,000 distinct CDR3 sequences, with approximately 19% found just once. The V gene is TRBV15, the J gene TRBJ2-7; 7 nucleotides line up with TRBD1. Specimen: blood, either unsorted or a sorted T cell fraction (not recorded which). The TCR originated in a human donor who was either an allogeneic HSCT recipient or a stem cell or donor lymphocyte infusion donor (not recorded which). It is not recorded whose cells these are; they may come from a transplant donor. The CDR3 DNA reads TGTGCCACCAGCAGAGATCCAAGGGGACAGTTATCCTACGAGCAGTACTTC. It is translated as CATSRDPRGQLSYEQYF.